The 22 T cell receptor beta chains in this list originate from one sample, sequenced in a study of OX40 agonist ivuxolimab in advanced cancers. Here immunoSEQ multiplex PCR was the method, and the copy in TCRdb shows in-frame clones only, minus some. The table has tens of thousands of clones, 85% to 95% seen once. Sequencing used CD4+ or CD8+ T cells sorted from blood, obtained in a trial of the OX40 agonist ivuxolimab. All receptors come from an adult with an advanced solid tumor such as melanoma, head and neck, liver or kidney cancer.

This clone was seen a single time. This chain links TRBV30 with TRBJ2-1, with 8 bases that match TRBD2. J gave up 7 bases and V 4 bases, and 9 bases lay outside the gene matches. This CDR3 comprises 14 residues. CDR1 is GTSNPN, CDR2 SVGIG, per germline (reference sequence). Written as DNA, the CDR3 is TGTGCCTGGATGCCTGCGGGAGGACGGAATGAGCAGTTCTTC. Translated: CAWMPAGGRNEQFF. The full variable domain, with the rest looked up from reference TRBV30 and TRBJ2-1, is SQTIHQWPATLVQPVGSPLSLECTVEGTSNPNLYWYRQAAGRGLQLLFYSVGIGQISSEVPQNLSASRPQDRQFILSSKKLLLSDSGFYLCAWMPAGGRNEQFFGPGTRLTVL.

This chain joins TRBV19 and TRBJ2-2, with 8 bases that match TRBD1. Germline V gene data show CDR1 as LNHDA and CDR2 as SQIVND (reference sequence). There are 18 residues in the CDR3. V trimming: 3 bases; J trimming: 4 bases; junction bases outside the gene matches: 13. As DNA, the CDR3 is TGTGCCAGTAGTATGGATTGGGGACACAGGGGGGTCACCGGGGAGCTGTTTTTT. Amino acids: CASSMDWGHRGVTGELFF.

The CDR3 is CASTQLVASREQYF. The CDR3 coding sequence is TGTGCCAGCACCCAACTGGTGGCCTCTCGCGAGCAGTACTTC. The chain uses TRBV6-1 and TRBJ2-7; no definite D call. CDR1 and CDR2 (germline): MNHNS, SASEGT. The CDR3 totals 14 residues. The V and J ends lost 7 bases and 6 bases respectively, with 19 bases between them.

This sequence joins TRBV11-2 and TRBJ2-3; 8 bases map to TRBD1. CDR1 SGHAT and CDR2 FQNNGV come from the germline V gene. After removal of 5 bases from V and 2 bases from J, the junction contained 6 bases not matched to a gene. The CDR3 loop spans 15 amino acids. Here the CDR3 DNA reads TGTGCCAGCAGCCAACGACAGGGGAACACAGATACGCAGTATTTT. Its translation is CASSQRQGNTDTQYF.

The genes are TRBV30 and TRBJ2-6; no reliable D call. V was trimmed by 4 bases and J by 4 bases, leaving 5 bases between them. Germline V gene sequence: CDR1 GTSNPN, CDR2 SVGIG (reference sequence). The CDR3 has 12 amino acids. The CDR3 sequence is CAWNYGANVLTF. DNA of the CDR3: TGTGCCTGGAATTACGGGGCCAACGTCCTGACTTTC.

The J gene is TRBJ1-2, the V gene TRBV10-3, with D unclear. CDR1 and CDR2 (germline): ENHRY, SYGVKD. V was cut by 3 bases and J by 2 bases, with 4 bases left in between. The CDR3 loop spans 12 amino acids. As DNA, the CDR3 is TGTGCCATCAGTGATCAGAACTATGGCTACACCTTC. Translating gives CAISDQNYGYTF.

The chain couples TRBV29-1 to TRBJ1-1; D unclear. V was cut by 0 bases and J by 11 bases, with 13 bases left in between. Germline loops: CDR1 SQVTM, CDR2 ANQGSEA. The CDR3 contains 12 residues. CDR3 sequence: CSVEEDGLSAFF. CDR3 coding DNA: TGCAGCGTTGAAGAAGATGGGCTCTCGGCTTTCTTT.

The V gene is TRBV14, the J gene TRBJ1-2; 8 positions match TRBD1. V lost 2 bases, J lost 6 bases, and 5 bases stayed unmatched. The CDR3 runs to 14 residues. Germline V gene sequence: CDR1 SGHDN, CDR2 FVKESK. The CDR3 here is CASSQRTGRNGYTF. The CDR3 DNA reads as TGTGCCAGCAGCCAAAGGACAGGGAGAAATGGCTACACCTTC.

This chain links TRBV7-6 with TRBJ2-2, with D perhaps TRBD2 (6 bases). Germline V gene sequence: CDR1 SGHVS, CDR2 FNYEAQ. V was cut by 4 bases and J by 0 bases, with 12 bases left in between. The length of the CDR3 is 16 residues. The CDR3 DNA reads as TGTGCCAGCAGCTCCCGGGGGATAGCGAACACCGGGGAGCTGTTTTTT. Residues: CASSSRGIANTGELFF.

The chain recombines TRBV10-3 with TRBJ2-1; TRBD2 matches at 9 bases. The V segment lost 7 bases and the J segment 5 bases; nucleotides outside the gene matches: 6. The germline V gene has CDR1 ENHRY and CDR2 SYGVKD. The CDR3 length is 14 residues. CDR3 DNA sequence: TGTGCCATCAAGCGGGAGGTCGCGGACAATGAGCAGTTCTTC. It is translated as CAIKREVADNEQFF.

This chain joins TRBV9 and TRBJ2-1, with 14 bases lining up with TRBD2. CDR3 size: 17 residues. Germline values: CDR1 SGDLS, CDR2 YYNGEE. J was trimmed by 2 bases and V by 4 bases; bases with no gene match: 5. The CDR3 nucleotides read TGTGCCAGCAGCCTCGGGACTAGCGGGAGTCCCTACAATGAGCAGTTCTTC. Amino acid sequence: CASSLGTSGSPYNEQFF.

The chain carries TRBV30 and TRBJ1-6; the D is unclear. Trimming removed 4 bases at V and 5 bases at J, with 9 bases between. Germline CDR1 GTSNPN, CDR2 SVGIG (reference sequence). CDR3 size: 13 residues. CDR3 nucleotide sequence: TGTGCCTGGAAGCCCCCTCATAATTCACCCCTCCACTTT. Translating gives CAWKPPHNSPLHF.

The J gene is TRBJ1-1, the V gene TRBV10-2; 7 bases align to TRBD1. The V gene's germline CDR1 is WSHSY and CDR2 SAAADI. With V trimmed by 6 bases and J by 7 bases, 8 bases remained unmatched. The CDR3 consists of 13 residues. CDR3 sequence: CASRPTTGLEAFF. DNA of the CDR3: TGCGCCAGCAGGCCAACGACAGGGCTTGAAGCTTTCTTT.

Concerning this clone: Distinct nucleotide sequences in the sample also encode this CDR3. The rearrangement links TRBV5-1 to TRBJ2-5; 8 bases map to TRBD1. V shed 0 bases, J shed 2 bases, and the junction held 6 bases outside the gene matches. This CDR3 spans 16 amino acids. Germline V lookup: CDR1 SGHRS, CDR2 YFSETQ. The CDR3 is CASSLAGGQGQETQYF. In nucleotides, the CDR3 is TGCGCCAGCAGCTTGGCCGGAGGACAGGGACAAGAGACCCAGTACTTC.

The chain recombines TRBV6-1 with TRBJ2-7, with 7 bases fitting TRBD1. Per the germline V gene, CDR1 is MNHNS and CDR2 is SASEGT. The V segment lost 2 bases and the J segment 5 bases; nucleotides outside the gene matches: 9. The CDR3 contains 15 residues. The CDR3 DNA reads TGTGCCAGCAGTGAAACAAGAGACAGGGTCCACGAGCAGTACTTC. Protein sequence: CASSETRDRVHEQYF.

CDR3 nucleotide sequence: TGTGCCAGCAGCCCCGGCGCCCGAGGAATGAATGGCTACACCTTC. Translated, it gives CASSPGARGMNGYTF. The rearrangement uses TRBV7-8 and TRBJ1-2; D not resolved. CDR3 length: 15 residues. Per germline, CDR1 SGHVS and CDR2 FQNEAQ. Between the trimmed V and J ends, which lost 5 bases and 6 bases, there was a span of 19 bases.

This rearrangement joins TRBV5-1 to TRBJ2-1; TRBD2 is a possible D gene (5 bases). The ends were cut back, 4 bases at V and 2 bases at J, with 16 bases in the middle. Germline V lookup: CDR1 SGHRS, CDR2 YFSETQ. The CDR3 has 16 residues. The CDR3 region has the DNA TGCGCCAGCAGCGCCCAAACTAGTTCGCCCTACAATGAGCAGTTCTTC. This translates into CASSAQTSSPYNEQFF. Complete variable domain (other parts from reference TRBV5-1 and TRBJ2-1): KAGVTQTPRYLIKTRGQQVTLSCSPISGHRSVSWYQQTPGQGLQFLFEYFSETQRNKGNFPGRFSGRQFSNSRSEMNVSTLELGDSALYLCASSAQTSSPYNEQFFGPGTRLTVL.

About this clone: The same CDR3 is also encoded by other DNA sequences in this sample. The rearrangement links TRBV5-1 to TRBJ2-5; 9 positions agree with TRBD1. The CDR3 extends over 15 amino acids. Germline trimming cut 2 bases from V and 0 bases from J; bases unmatched to any gene: 2. Per the germline V gene, CDR1 is SGHRS and CDR2 is YFSETQ. DNA for the CDR3: TGCGCCAGCAGCTTAGGGACAGGGTACCAAGAGACCCAGTACTTC. Protein: CASSLGTGYQETQYF.

The chain carries TRBV6-6 and TRBJ2-7; D is unclear. The V gene's germline CDR1 is MNHNY and CDR2 SVGAGI (reference sequence). The germline V and J ends were trimmed by 6 bases and 5 bases, with 14 bases remaining between them. The CDR3 sequence is 13 residues long. The CDR3 reads CASSLKTFHEQYF. For the CDR3, the DNA is TGTGCCAGCAGCTTGAAAACGTTCCACGAGCAGTACTTC.

The chain is built from TRBV7-9 and TRBJ2-5; D remains ambiguous. The ends were cut back, 1 base at V and 10 bases at J, with 10 bases in the middle. The CDR3 contains 12 residues. In germline, CDR1 is SEHNR, CDR2 FQNEAQ (reference sequence). CDR3 nucleotides: TGTGCCAGCAGCTTAGGAGAGGTTGGCCAGTACTTC. This sequence encodes CASSLGEVGQYF.

This chain joins TRBV5-4 and TRBJ2-7; 7 bases line up with TRBD2. The CDR3 length is 15 residues. V was clipped by 0 bases and J by 2 bases; unmatched bases: 5. Germline lookup yields CDR1 SGHNT and CDR2 YYREEE (reference sequence). The CDR3 bases are TGTGCCAGCAGCTTGGAGGGCGGGAGCCCCTACGAGCAGTACTTC. Encoded protein: CASSLEGGSPYEQYF.

The V and J genes are TRBV9 and TRBJ1-3, with D unresolved. Germline CDR1 is SGDLS and CDR2 is YYNGEE. V was pared by 0 bases and J by 2 bases, with 3 bases between. The CDR3 runs 13 residues. CDR3 nucleotides: TGTGCCAGCAGCGTAGGGACTGGAAACACCATATATTTT. Amino acids: CASSVGTGNTIYF.